This T cell receptor beta chain derives from a study of CD8 T cell repertoires and HIV-1 epitope variants. Background on the study: Controls were a CMV, EBV and flu peptide pool, Ebola AY9 negative control, and no-peptide well.

To note about this clone: Its antigen is currently unknown.

Here immunoSEQ multiplex PCR was the method, and the copy in TCRdb shows in-frame clones only, minus some. The data show around 1,100 clones, roughly two thirds seen once. The study, taken as a whole, reports: Most of the nine antigen-specific clonotypes appeared cross-reactive to autologous or escape variants.

This CDR3 region has 14 residues. Germline trimming cut 9 bases from V and 11 bases from J; bases unmatched to any gene: 17. Germline-derived CDR1 and CDR2 are ENHRY and SYGVKD. The rearrangement uses TRBV10-3 and TRBJ1-1; 8 bases line up with TRBD1. The receptor was isolated from a male donor with HIV. Input material: cultured CD8+ T cells derived from PBMCs. CDR3 residues: CAMSDRGSGPEAFF. The CDR3 DNA sequence: TGTGCCATGTCTGACAGGGGATCCGGGCCAGAGGCTTTCTTT.